One and the same sample provided the 21 T cell receptor beta chains below, sequenced in a study of shared clonotypes between healthy human individuals. CD8 cells regarded as naive lacked CD45RO, were positively chosen for CCR7, and omitted terminally differentiated effector memory CD45RA+ cells. Profiling relied on immunoSEQ multiplex PCR, and the TCRdb table lists in-frame clones only, not all of them. The sample shows about 680,000 clones, about 91% of them seen only once. What was sequenced was naive CD8+ T cells sorted from blood. These receptors were collected from a man aged 25-45 years in good health.

V usage is TRBV27 and J usage is TRBJ2-7; 7 nucleotides agree with TRBD1. Unmatched junction bases numbered 11, after V lost 5 bases and J lost 4 bases. The CDR3 runs 15 residues. In germline, CDR1 is MNHEY, CDR2 SMNVEV (reference sequence). The CDR3 region is CASSLPGTERYEQYF. In DNA form, the CDR3 reads TGTGCCAGCAGTCTACCCGGGACAGAACGTTACGAGCAGTACTTC.

V is TRBV5-6 and J is TRBJ2-3; D perhaps matches TRBD1 (5 bases). The germline V gene has CDR1 SGHDT and CDR2 YYEEEE. The CDR3 covers 15 residues. Deletions cut 0 bases from V and 0 bases from J, with 8 bases between. CDR3 nucleotides: TGTGCCAGCAGCTTGGCCCAGGGTAGCACAGATACGCAGTATTTT. Residues: CASSLAQGSTDTQYF.

The chain carries TRBV10-1 and TRBJ2-3; 12 bases line up with TRBD1. After removal of 5 bases from V and 4 bases from J, the junction contained 7 bases not matched to a gene. Germline assignment: CDR1 WNHNN and CDR2 SYGVQD (reference sequence). The CDR3 covers 16 residues. CDR3 residues: CASSHTGTGGPDTQYF. CDR3 nucleotide sequence: TGCGCCAGCAGTCATACCGGGACAGGGGGCCCAGATACGCAGTATTTT.

The chain carries TRBV5-8 and TRBJ1-2; tentative D call: TRBD1 (5 bases). Germline values: CDR1 SGHTS, CDR2 YDEGEE. This CDR3 contains 13 residues. Trimming removed 0 bases at V and 6 bases at J, with 9 bases between. The CDR3 sequence: CASSLAPGNGYTF. The DNA for the CDR3 is TGTGCCAGCAGCTTGGCTCCAGGGAATGGCTACACCTTC.

The V call is TRBV27, the J call TRBJ1-1, with no clear D. With 0 bases removed from V and 2 bases from J, the gap between germline ends came to 10 bases. The germline gives CDR1 MNHEY, CDR2 SMNVEV (reference sequence). The CDR3 loop spans 15 amino acids. CDR3 sequence reads: CASSLSAGINTEAFF. The CDR3 DNA reads as TGTGCCAGCAGTTTATCGGCCGGGATCAACACTGAAGCTTTCTTT.

V is TRBV4-1 and J is TRBJ1-2; D remains ambiguous. The V gene lost 0 bases and the J gene lost 2 bases, with 7 bases spanning the gap. This CDR3 has 14 residues. In germline, CDR1 is MGHRA, CDR2 YSYEKL. CDR3 in amino acids: CASSQEVTNYGYTF. CDR3 nucleotides: TGCGCCAGCAGCCAAGAAGTTACGAACTATGGCTACACCTTC.

The rearrangement links TRBV6-1 to TRBJ2-7; unclear D gene. The CDR3 is 14 amino acids. Germline CDR1 and CDR2: MNHNS and SASEGT. Trimming removed 7 bases at V and 4 bases at J, with 17 bases between. In DNA, the CDR3 is TGTGCCAGCACCCAACCGAATTCCCAATACGAGCAGTACTTC. Translating gives CASTQPNSQYEQYF.

The V gene is TRBV10-3, the J gene TRBJ2-7; D tentatively fits TRBD1 or TRBD2 (5 bases each). V shed 2 bases and J shed 5 bases, with 7 bases lying between them. Germline CDR1 reads ENHRY; CDR2 reads SYGVKD. The length of the CDR3 is 12 residues. The CDR3 protein is CAISEGGNEQYF. The CDR3 DNA reads as TGTGCCATCAGTGAGGGGGGAAACGAGCAGTACTTC.

Turning to this clone: Distinct nucleotide sequences in the sample also encode this CDR3. V usage is TRBV11-2 and J usage is TRBJ2-2; TRBD2 matches at 13 bases. Germline V gives CDR1 SGHAT, CDR2 FQNNGV. This CDR3 has 18 residues. V lost 1 base and J lost 6; bases outside the gene matches: 8. CDR3 sequence: CASSLGPGLAGEAGELFF. CDR3 DNA sequence: TGTGCCAGCAGCTTAGGACCTGGACTAGCGGGAGAGGCCGGGGAGCTGTTTTTT.

This sequence joins TRBV11-2 and TRBJ2-5, with D unclear. V was shortened by 5 bases and J by 0 bases, with 10 bases between the two germline ends. Germline CDR1 is SGHAT and CDR2 is FQNNGV. The CDR3 sequence is 14 residues long. Written as DNA, the CDR3 is TGTGCCAGCAGCCCACGTTCGTACCAAGAGACCCAGTACTTC. It is translated as CASSPRSYQETQYF.

The V call is TRBV6-4, the J call TRBJ2-3; 12 bases fit TRBD2. V was pared by 6 bases and J by 3 bases, with 4 bases of the junction left unmatched. CDR3 length: 15 amino acids. CDR1 MRHNA and CDR2 SNTAGT come from the germline V gene. DNA for the CDR3: TGTGCCAGCAGCGAGACTAGCGGGAGAACAGATACGCAGTATTTT. Amino acids: CASSETSGRTDTQYF.

The gene calls are TRBV27 and TRBJ2-7; 9 positions agree with TRBD2. From germline, CDR1 is MNHEY and CDR2 SMNVEV (reference sequence). The CDR3 length is 18 residues. V dropped 0 bases and J dropped 2; count of bases not matched to a gene: 11. The CDR3 nucleotides read TGTGCCAGCAGTTTATCGAGCACTAGCGGGCTACAGACCTACGAGCAGTACTTC. This translates into CASSLSSTSGLQTYEQYF.

The chain combines TRBV13 with TRBJ2-5, with D perhaps matching TRBD2 (5 bases). There are 14 residues in the CDR3. Germline V gene sequence: CDR1 PRHDT, CDR2 FYEKMQ (reference sequence). V was pared by 3 bases and J by 1 base, with 9 bases between. In DNA form, the CDR3 reads TGTGCCAGCAGCTTTTTTCTAGCCCAAGAGACCCAGTACTTC. It codes for CASSFFLAQETQYF.

The chain uses TRBV7-2 and TRBJ2-4, with D perhaps matching TRBD2 (5 bases). There are 13 residues in the CDR3. Trimming pared 2 bases from V and 7 bases from J, leaving 9 bases between. Germline-derived CDR1 and CDR2 are SGHTA and FQGNSA. CDR3 sequence reads: CASSLSLDNIQYF. The CDR3 coding sequence is TGTGCCAGCAGCTTATCACTAGATAACATTCAGTACTTC.

The chain uses TRBV5-6 and TRBJ1-2, with TRBD1 matching 10 bases. CDR1 SGHDT and CDR2 YYEEEE come from the germline V gene. The CDR3 runs 14 residues. After removal of 4 bases from V and 8 bases from J, the junction contained 8 bases not matched to a gene. Here the CDR3 DNA reads TGTGCCAGCAGCCTCCGACAGGGGGCGCGCGGCTACACCTTC. It specifies CASSLRQGARGYTF.

This clone was detected once. The genes are TRBV4-3 and TRBJ2-1; tentatively, D is TRBD2 (5 bases). Germline CDR1 is LGHNA and CDR2 is YSLEER. The CDR3 is 15 amino acids. V lost 0 bases, J lost 6 bases, and 12 bases lay in between. CDR3 protein: CASSQERGGGNEQFF. The CDR3 DNA reads TGCGCCAGCAGCCAAGAGAGAGGAGGCGGCAATGAGCAGTTCTTC.

This clone was counted once. V is TRBV7-9 and J is TRBJ2-5; 9 bases fit TRBD2. This CDR3 is 14 amino acids long. Germline V lookup: CDR1 SEHNR, CDR2 FQNEAQ (reference sequence). The trim removed 5 bases at V and 3 bases at J, leaving 4 bases unmatched. For the CDR3, the DNA is TGTGCCAGCAGCCTGTCTAGCGGGAAAGAGACCCAGTACTTC. Translated, it gives CASSLSSGKETQYF.

The CDR3 loop is CASSQDGTAPNYGYTF. Written as DNA, the CDR3 is TGCGCCAGCAGCCAAGATGGGACAGCTCCTAACTATGGCTACACCTTC. This chain uses TRBV4-3 with TRBJ1-2, with TRBD1 matching 7 bases. J was trimmed by 0 bases and V by 0 bases; bases with no gene match: 4. This CDR3 contains 16 residues. Per the germline V gene, CDR1 is LGHNA and CDR2 is YSLEER.

This chain links TRBV11-2 with TRBJ2-7; TRBD2 matches at 7 bases. The CDR3 totals 15 residues. V shed 0 bases, J shed 3 bases, and the junction held 5 bases outside the gene matches. Looked up from germline, CDR1 is SGHAT and CDR2 is FQNNGV. The CDR3 spells CASSLELATNYEQYF. CDR3 bases: TGTGCCAGCAGCTTAGAACTAGCGACAAACTACGAGCAGTACTTC.

This chain connects TRBV7-2 to TRBJ2-3; 15 positions match TRBD2. Germline assignment: CDR1 SGHTA and CDR2 FQGNSA. The trim removed 5 bases at V and 3 bases at J, leaving 9 bases unmatched. The CDR3 covers 18 residues. The CDR3 is CASSPGTSGRPLTDTQYF. DNA of the CDR3: TGTGCCAGCAGCCCCGGGACTAGCGGGAGGCCCCTAACAGATACGCAGTATTTT.

This clone was seen a single time. The J gene is TRBJ2-1, the V gene TRBV5-4; no clear D gene. Deletions cut 0 bases from V and 3 bases from J, with 7 bases between. CDR3 size: 14 residues. From germline, CDR1 is SGHNT and CDR2 YYREEE (reference sequence). In DNA, the CDR3 is TGTGCCAGCAGCTTGGCTACTAACTACAATGAGCAGTTCTTC. It specifies CASSLATNYNEQFF.